Detailed here is one T cell receptor beta chain. The data stem from a study of blood T cell repertoires in COVID-19. The data were produced by immunoSEQ multiplex PCR, yet TCRdb's version contains in-frame clones alone and is incomplete. The repertoire holds some 190,000 clones, with just over 85% as singletons. Germline CDR1 KGHSH, CDR2 LQKENI. V lost 4 bases and J lost 3, with 9 bases in between. The CDR3 has 14 residues. The clonotype originates from a man aged 18 to 30 with active or convalescent COVID-19. The specimen sequenced was peripheral blood. V gene TRBV18 combines with J gene TRBJ1-4; tentative D call: TRBD1 (6 bases). The CDR3 coding sequence is TGTGCCAGCTCACTACAGGGAGCTAATGAAAAACTGTTTTTT. Translation gives CASSLQGANEKLFF. Together with reference TRBV18 and TRBJ1-4, the CDR3 gives the full variable domain: NAGVMQNPRHLVRRRGQEARLRCSPMKGHSHVYWYRQLPEEGLKFMVYLQKENIIDESGMPKERFSAEFPKEGPSILRIQQVVRGDSAAYFCASSLQGANEKLFFGSGTQLSVL.